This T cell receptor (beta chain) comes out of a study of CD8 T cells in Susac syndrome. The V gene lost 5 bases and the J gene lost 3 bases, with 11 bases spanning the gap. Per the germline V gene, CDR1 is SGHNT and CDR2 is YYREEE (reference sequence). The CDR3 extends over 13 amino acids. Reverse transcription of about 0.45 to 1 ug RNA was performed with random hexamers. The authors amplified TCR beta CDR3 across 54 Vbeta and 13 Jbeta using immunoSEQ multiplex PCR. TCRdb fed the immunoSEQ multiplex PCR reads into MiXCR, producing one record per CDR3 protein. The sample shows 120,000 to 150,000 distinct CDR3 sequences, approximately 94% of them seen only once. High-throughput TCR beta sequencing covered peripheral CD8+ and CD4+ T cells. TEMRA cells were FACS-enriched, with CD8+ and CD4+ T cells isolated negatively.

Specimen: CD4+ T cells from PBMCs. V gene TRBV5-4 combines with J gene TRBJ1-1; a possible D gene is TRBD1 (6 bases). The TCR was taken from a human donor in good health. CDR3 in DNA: TGTGCCAGCAGGAAACAGGGAGACACTGAAGCTTTCTTT. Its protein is CASRKQGDTEAFF.